This T cell receptor (beta chain) was sequenced during a study of T cells in localized non-small cell lung cancer. Profiling relied on immunoSEQ multiplex PCR, and the TCRdb table lists in-frame clones only, not all of them. The data hold 20,000 to 25,000 clones, with around 90% observed a single time. Overall study results and limits: Elevated circulating T cell density in blood was associated with longer overall survival. For the top 100 tumor clones, a median roughly 56 also appeared in adjacent lung. It remains possible that heterogeneity exists, since only one tumor region was sequenced. Uninvolved adjacent lung, not tumor, had the highest T cell clonality.

CDR3 length equals 14 residues. V was shortened by 6 bases and J by 1 base, with 13 bases between the two germline ends. Per the germline V gene, CDR1 is SGHAT and CDR2 is FQNNGV. This clone was counted only a few times. Its matching antigen is unknown. J is TRBJ2-7 and V is TRBV11-2; D is possibly TRBD1 (6 bases). The sequences come from peripheral blood, collected before any cancer treatment. This TCR was sampled from a male donor at least 60 years old with stage I lung adenocarcinoma. CDR3: CASRGLTGSYEQYF. The CDR3 DNA reads TGTGCCAGCAGAGGCCTGACAGGTTCCTACGAGCAGTACTTC.